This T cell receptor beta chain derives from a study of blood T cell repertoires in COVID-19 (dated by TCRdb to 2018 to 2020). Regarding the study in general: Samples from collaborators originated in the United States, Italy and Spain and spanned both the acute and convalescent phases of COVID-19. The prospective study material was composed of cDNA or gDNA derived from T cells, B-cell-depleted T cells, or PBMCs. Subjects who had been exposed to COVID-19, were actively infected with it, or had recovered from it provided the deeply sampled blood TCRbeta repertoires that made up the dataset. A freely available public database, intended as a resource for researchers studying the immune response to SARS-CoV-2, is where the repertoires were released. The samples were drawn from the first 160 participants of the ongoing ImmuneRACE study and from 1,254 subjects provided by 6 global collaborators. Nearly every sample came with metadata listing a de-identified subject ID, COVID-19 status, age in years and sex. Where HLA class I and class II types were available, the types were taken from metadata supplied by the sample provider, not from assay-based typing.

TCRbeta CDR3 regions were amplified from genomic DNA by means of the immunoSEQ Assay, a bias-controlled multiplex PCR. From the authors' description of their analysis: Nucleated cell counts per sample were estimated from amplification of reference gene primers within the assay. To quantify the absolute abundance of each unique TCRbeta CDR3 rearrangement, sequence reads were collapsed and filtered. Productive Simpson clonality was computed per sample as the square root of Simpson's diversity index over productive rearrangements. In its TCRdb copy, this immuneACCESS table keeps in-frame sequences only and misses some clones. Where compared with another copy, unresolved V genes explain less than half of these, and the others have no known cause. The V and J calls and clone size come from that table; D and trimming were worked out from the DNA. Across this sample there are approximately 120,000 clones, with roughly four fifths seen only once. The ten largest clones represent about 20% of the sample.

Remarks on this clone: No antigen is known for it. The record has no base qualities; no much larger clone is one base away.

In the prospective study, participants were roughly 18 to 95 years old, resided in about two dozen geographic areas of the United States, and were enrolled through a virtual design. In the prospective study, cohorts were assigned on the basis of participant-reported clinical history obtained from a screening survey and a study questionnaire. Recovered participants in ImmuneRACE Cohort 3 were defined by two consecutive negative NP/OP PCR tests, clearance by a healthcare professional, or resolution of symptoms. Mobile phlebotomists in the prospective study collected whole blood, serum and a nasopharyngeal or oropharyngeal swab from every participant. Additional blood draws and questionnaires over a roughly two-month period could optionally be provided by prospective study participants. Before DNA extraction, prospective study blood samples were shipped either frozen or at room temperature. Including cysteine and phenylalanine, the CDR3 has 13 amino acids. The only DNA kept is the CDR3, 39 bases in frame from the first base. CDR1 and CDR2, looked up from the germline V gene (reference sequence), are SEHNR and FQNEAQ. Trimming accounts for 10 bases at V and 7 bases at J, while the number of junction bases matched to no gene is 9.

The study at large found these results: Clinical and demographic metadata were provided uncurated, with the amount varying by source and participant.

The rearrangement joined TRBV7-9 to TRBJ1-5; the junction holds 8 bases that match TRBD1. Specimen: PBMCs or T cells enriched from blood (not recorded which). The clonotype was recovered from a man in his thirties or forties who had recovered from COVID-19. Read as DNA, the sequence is TGTGCCACCAACGGACAGGGAGGCCAGCCCCAGCATTTT. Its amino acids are CATNGQGGQPQHF. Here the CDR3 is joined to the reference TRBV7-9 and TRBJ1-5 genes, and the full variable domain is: DTGVSQNPRHKITKRGQNVTFRCDPISEHNRLYWYRQTLGQGPEFLTYFQNEAQLEKSRLLSDRFSAERPKGSFSTLEIQRTEQGDSAMYLCATNGQGGQPQHFGDGTRLSIL.